Following are 20 T cell receptor beta chains from one sample sequenced in a study of regulatory T cells in long-lasting Graves disease. Building the TCR beta libraries relied on iRepertoire HTBI primers, and CDR3 regions underwent Arm-PCR. TCRdb reprocessed the multiplex PCR reads with MiXCR, giving one entry per CDR3 protein. Of approximately 360,000 distinct CDR3 sequences in the sample, roughly 25% are singletons; the top ten hold approximately 27%. Noted time point: persistent/refractory GD, antithyroid drugs over 5 years with positive TRAb. RNA extracted from PBMCs served as the sequencing template. Sequenced material: peripheral blood mononuclear cells (PBMCs), taken when the disease was refractory, from a patient treated with antithyroid drugs. Receptors were obtained from a woman between 40 and 50 years old with Graves disease.

This clonotype was observed many times. This chain joins TRBV14 and TRBJ2-7; D gene unclear. Trimming left V 4 bases short and J 6 bases short, with 13 bases between. The CDR3 spans 13 residues. Germline CDR1 reads SGHDN; CDR2 reads FVKESK. The CDR3: CASSRSAWGEQYF. DNA of the CDR3: TGTGCCAGCAGCCGGAGCGCCTGGGGCGAGCAGTACTTC. The complete variable domain, with remaining parts taken from reference TRBV14 and TRBJ2-7, reads EAGVTQFPSHSVIEKGQTVTLRCDPISGHDNLYWYRRVMGKEIKFLLHFVKESKQDESGMPNNRFLAERTGGTYSTLKVQPAELEDSGVYFCASSRSAWGEQYFGPGTRLTVT.

This chain links TRBV20-1 with TRBJ2-1, with unresolved D. Germline values: CDR1 DFQATT, CDR2 SNEGSKA (reference sequence). The CDR3 has 13 residues. V lost 2 bases and J lost 0, with 5 bases in between. The chain's CDR3 is CSARTDSYNEQFF. The DNA for the CDR3 is TGCAGTGCTAGAACAGACTCCTACAATGAGCAGTTCTTC.

The chain links TRBV30 to TRBJ1-1, with unresolved D. The V end was cut by 0 bases, the J end by 4 bases, with 9 bases between. Germline values: CDR1 GTSNPN, CDR2 SVGIG (reference sequence). The CDR3 is 13 amino acids. CDR3 amino acids: CAWSVGRSTEAFF. Here the CDR3 DNA reads TGTGCCTGGAGTGTAGGGCGCAGCACTGAAGCTTTCTTT.

This chain joins TRBV7-2 and TRBJ1-4; no clear D gene. The CDR3 contains 13 residues. V was cut by 1 base and J by 7 bases, with 7 bases left in between. Per the germline V gene, CDR1 is SGHTA and CDR2 is FQGNSA. CDR3 loop: CASSLGPSEKLFF. The CDR3 coding sequence is TGTGCCAGCAGCTTAGGGCCTAGTGAAAAACTGTTTTTT.

This clonotype was seen ten or more times. The chain is built from TRBV5-1 and TRBJ1-2; 8 bases fit TRBD1. V shed 4 bases, J shed 4 bases, and the junction held 6 bases outside the gene matches. Germline V CDR1 and CDR2: SGHRS, YFSETQ. The CDR3 has 14 residues. CDR3 in DNA: TGCGCCAGCAGCCTGGACAGGGCTTCCTATGGCTACACCTTC. Amino acid sequence: CASSLDRASYGYTF.

This clonotype was detected many times. The rearrangement uses TRBV12-3 or TRBV12-4 and TRBJ2-2; possible D gene TRBD1, 7 bases. Between the trimmed V and J ends, which lost 7 bases and 4 bases, there was a span of 13 bases. The CDR3 is 14 residues long. CDR3 nucleotide sequence: TGTGCCAGCACCCGACAGGGACTCACCGGGGAGCTGTTTTTT. This codes for CASTRQGLTGELFF.

This clonotype has ten or more counts. The V gene is TRBV28, the J gene TRBJ2-5; TRBD2 agrees at 12 bases. Germline CDR1 reads MDHEN; CDR2 reads SYDVKM. The CDR3 length is 17 residues. V was pared by 4 bases and J by 1 base, with 7 bases of the junction left unmatched. CDR3 in DNA: TGTGCCAGCAGTTCCCTAGCGGGAGGGCCCCCCCAAGAGACCCAGTACTTC. It yields the protein CASSSLAGGPPQETQYF.

The J gene is TRBJ2-3, the V gene TRBV12-3 or TRBV12-4, with D possibly matching TRBD1 (6 bases). V was trimmed by 5 bases and J by 3 bases, leaving 12 bases between them. This CDR3 contains 14 residues. The CDR3 DNA reads as TGTGCCAGCAGTACCTACAGGGAGACAGATACGCAGTATTTT. As protein: CASSTYRETDTQYF.

This clonotype was observed many times. The rearrangement uses TRBV28 and TRBJ2-2; the D is unclear. This CDR3 has 14 amino acids. The V gene lost 5 bases and the J gene lost 3 bases, with 10 bases spanning the gap. Germline V gives CDR1 MDHEN, CDR2 SYDVKM. CDR3 sequence (DNA): TGTGCCAGCAGTATACACTCGTACACCGGGGAGCTGTTTTTT. This translates into CASSIHSYTGELFF.

There are many counts of this clonotype. DNA of the CDR3: TGTGCCATCAAGCCTGGCGCAGCAAACACTGAAGCTTTCTTT. Translated, it gives CAIKPGAANTEAFF. The chain employs TRBV10-3 and TRBJ1-1; D gene ambiguous. There are 14 residues in the CDR3. In germline, CDR1 is ENHRY, CDR2 SYGVKD. The V and J ends lost 7 bases and 2 bases respectively, with 14 bases between them.

This clonotype showed up many times. This sequence joins TRBV2 and TRBJ2-7; D ambiguous. The CDR3 loop spans 11 amino acids. Germline V lookup: CDR1 SNHLY, CDR2 FYNNEI. Trimming shortened V by 6 bases and J by 3 bases, and 6 bases separated the two germline ends. The chain's CDR3 is CASRAHYEQYF. The CDR3 nucleotides read TGTGCCAGCAGGGCTCACTACGAGCAGTACTTC.

This clonotype has ten or more counts. The chain employs TRBV7-2 and TRBJ2-5; D is possibly TRBD1 (9 bases). Germline-derived CDR1 and CDR2 are SGHTA and FQGNSA. The CDR3 is 14 amino acids. V lost 5 bases to trimming and J lost 11 bases, with 21 bases between them. CDR3 loop: CASSPSGGDRDQYF. As DNA, the CDR3 is TGTGCCAGCAGCCCCTCGGGAGGGGACAGGGATCAGTACTTC.

This clonotype was detected many times. This chain connects TRBV11-2 to TRBJ2-2; D is uncertain. V was pared by 3 bases and J by 7 bases, with 15 bases between. Germline V gene lookup returns CDR1 SGHAT and CDR2 FQNNGV. This CDR3 is 15 amino acids long. The CDR3 region has the DNA TGTGCCAGCAGCTTTACCCCGAGTCAGAACGGGGAGCTGTTTTTT. Residues: CASSFTPSQNGELFF.

A remark on this clonotype: This could be a read error, since a much larger clone is one nucleotide away. This chain connects TRBV20-1 to TRBJ1-6; weak D call: TRBD1 (6 bases). CDR1 is DFQATT, CDR2 SNEGSKA, per germline (reference sequence). Trimming shortened V by 0 bases and J by 8 bases, and 11 bases separated the two germline ends. CDR3 size: 14 residues. The CDR3 here is CSARDSRGDSPLHF. The CDR3 DNA reads TGCAGTGCTAGAGACAGCAGGGGCGATTCACCCCTCCACTTT.

The chain joins TRBV3-1 to TRBJ2-7; no clear D. CDR3 size: 12 residues. Germline-derived CDR1 and CDR2 are LGHDT and YNNKEL (reference sequence). V was clipped by 2 bases and J by 2 bases, with 4 bases between them. The CDR3 DNA reads as TGTGCCAGCAGCCAACAACCCTACGAGCAGTACTTC. Residues: CASSQQPYEQYF.

This clonotype was counted at least ten times. V is TRBV12-3 or TRBV12-4 and J is TRBJ2-7; tentatively, D is TRBD1 (6 bases). The CDR3 consists of 14 residues. V was clipped by 5 bases and J by 0 bases, with 11 bases between them. This CDR3 is CASSRGSSSYEQYF. The CDR3 region has the DNA TGTGCCAGCAGTAGGGGGTCTAGCTCCTACGAGCAGTACTTC.

This clonotype came up many times. V and J are TRBV28 and TRBJ1-6; 9 bases align to TRBD1. The CDR3 is 15 amino acids. Looked up from germline, CDR1 is MDHEN and CDR2 is SYDVKM. J was trimmed by 9 bases and V by 6 bases; bases with no gene match: 9. CDR3 DNA sequence: TGTGCCAGCAGGTCTTATGGGACAGGGTTTTCACCCCTCCACTTT. This translates into CASRSYGTGFSPLHF.

This clonotype has a count of ten or more. The chain has TRBV6-5 and TRBJ1-4; D is unclear. V was trimmed by 4 bases and J by 5 bases, leaving 5 bases between them. The germline CDR1 and CDR2 sequences are MNHEY and SVGAGI. The CDR3 extends over 12 amino acids. CDR3 sequence (DNA): TGTGCCAGCAGTTCGCCCAATGAAAAACTGTTTTTT. It yields the protein CASSSPNEKLFF.

This clonotype has a handful of counts. The CDR3 is CASRPGLAVGEQYF. CDR3 DNA: TGTGCCAGCAGGCCGGGACTAGCGGTAGGCGAGCAGTACTTC. The rearrangement uses TRBV7-9 and TRBJ2-7; TRBD2 matches 11 bases. J lost 6 bases, V lost 6 bases, and 7 bases had no gene match. The CDR3 is 14 amino acids. Germline assignment: CDR1 SEHNR and CDR2 FQNEAQ (reference sequence).

This clonotype was picked up many times. V is TRBV27 and J is TRBJ2-4, with D possibly matching TRBD1 (6 bases). The germline gives CDR1 MNHEY, CDR2 SMNVEV (reference sequence). Trimming took off 4 bases at V and 8 bases at J, with 15 bases between the two ends. This CDR3 is built from 14 residues. CDR3 amino acids: CASSSYDRSHIQYF. In DNA form, the CDR3 reads TGTGCCAGCAGTTCGTATGACAGGTCCCACATTCAGTACTTC.